Presented here are 25 T cell receptor beta chains from one specimen sequenced in a study of blood T cell repertoires in COVID-19. The data were produced by immunoSEQ multiplex PCR, yet TCRdb's version contains in-frame clones alone and is incomplete. The repertoire holds around 60,000 clones, 90% seen once, with around 8.4% in the top ten. The specimen was peripheral blood. These receptors came from a woman of 80 years or more with active COVID-19.

The chain recombines TRBV6-1 with TRBJ1-1; D gene uncertain. The CDR3 covers 12 residues. Per germline, CDR1 MNHNS and CDR2 SASEGT. Trimming left V 3 bases short and J 4 bases short, with 6 bases between. CDR3 in DNA: TGTGCCAGCAGTGAGTCAATCACTGAAGCTTTCTTT. Protein sequence: CASSESITEAFF.

The chain is built from TRBV20-1 and TRBJ2-7, with 7 bases that match TRBD1. Germline values: CDR1 DFQATT, CDR2 SNEGSKA (reference sequence). CDR3 length: 11 amino acids. With V trimmed by 6 bases and J by 1 base, 0 bases remained unmatched. The CDR3 nucleotides read TGCAGTGCGGGACAGTCCTACGAGCAGTACTTC. It specifies CSAGQSYEQYF.

The rearrangement links TRBV2 to TRBJ2-4; 9 bases agree with TRBD1. The V segment lost 6 bases and the J segment 13 bases; nucleotides outside the gene matches: 7. This CDR3 is built from 12 residues. Germline V gene sequence: CDR1 SNHLY, CDR2 FYNNEI. This CDR3 is CASSADRGQQYF. In nucleotides, the CDR3 is TGTGCCAGCAGCGCGGACAGGGGCCAACAGTACTTC.

The genes are TRBV7-9 and TRBJ2-3, with 7 bases aligning to TRBD2. Germline values: CDR1 SEHNR, CDR2 FQNEAQ (reference sequence). The CDR3 loop spans 14 amino acids. Trimming at V came to 11 bases and at J to 2 bases, leaving 10 bases not matched to a gene. CDR3 coding DNA: TGTGCCGAGGCCCCGGGGGGAGCCACAGATACGCAGTATTTT. Its translation: CAEAPGGATDTQYF.

V and J are TRBV9 and TRBJ1-1; 7 bases match TRBD1. After removal of 0 bases from V and 4 bases from J, the junction contained 3 bases not matched to a gene. CDR1 SGDLS and CDR2 YYNGEE come from the germline V gene. The CDR3 spans 14 residues. The CDR3 here is CASSVEQGSTEAFF. DNA for the CDR3: TGTGCCAGCAGCGTAGAACAGGGGAGCACTGAAGCTTTCTTT.

This clone is a singleton in its sample. This sequence joins TRBV5-1 and TRBJ2-3; 12 bases are shared with TRBD2. The CDR3 has 16 amino acids. Looked up from germline, CDR1 is SGHRS and CDR2 is YFSETQ. Unmatched junction bases numbered 9, after V lost 6 bases and J lost 4 bases. CDR3 sequence reads: CASTFGLAGGSDTQYF. The CDR3 bases are TGCGCCAGCACCTTCGGGCTAGCGGGAGGGTCAGATACGCAGTATTTT.

V is TRBV5-1 and J is TRBJ1-2, with D perhaps matching TRBD1 (6 bases). The CDR3 sequence is 16 residues long. Trimming cost V 3 bases and J 6 bases, with 21 bases left between them. Germline assignment: CDR1 SGHRS and CDR2 YFSETQ. CDR3 region: CASSWGTSGLGDGYTF. CDR3 in DNA: TGCGCCAGCAGCTGGGGGACATCCGGGTTGGGAGATGGCTACACCTTC.

The genes are TRBV9 and TRBJ1-1; the D gene is possibly TRBD1 (6 bases). The CDR3 is 15 amino acids. V dropped 4 bases and J dropped 7 bases, with 20 bases sitting between them. From germline, CDR1 is SGDLS and CDR2 YYNGEE. CDR3 region: CASSKMQGPGDEAFF. As DNA, the CDR3 is TGTGCCAGCAGCAAAATGCAGGGGCCAGGGGATGAAGCTTTCTTT.

The rearrangement uses TRBV27 and TRBJ2-5, with a weak D call TRBD1 (5 bases). Germline CDR1 is MNHEY and CDR2 is SMNVEV (reference sequence). CDR3 size: 13 residues. Trimming removed 3 bases at V and 3 bases at J, with 8 bases between. The CDR3, as DNA: TGTGCCAGCAGTTTTGGGGCAAAAGAGACCCAGTACTTC. As protein: CASSFGAKETQYF.

The DNA of the CDR3 is TGTGCCAGCAGTTTAGGGCGACAGGGCATCAATCAGCCCCAGCATTTT. Its translation: CASSLGRQGINQPQHF. The chain links TRBV28 to TRBJ1-5; TRBD1 matches at 7 bases. V dropped 2 bases and J dropped 3; count of bases not matched to a gene: 7. Germline assignment: CDR1 MDHEN and CDR2 SYDVKM. The CDR3 is made up of 16 amino acids.

CDR3 residues: CASRFSGGASNTGELFF. Here the CDR3 DNA reads TGTGCCAGCAGGTTTAGCGGGGGGGCCTCCAACACCGGGGAGCTGTTTTTT. The V call is TRBV3-1 (or the pseudogene TRBV3-2), the J call TRBJ2-2, with TRBD2 matching over 11 bases. The CDR3 extends over 17 amino acids. V was clipped by 6 bases and J by 2 bases; unmatched bases: 8. Germline loops: CDR1 LGHDT, CDR2 YNNKEL (reference sequence).

The CDR3 DNA sequence: TGTGCCAGCAGTGACCAGGGGGCTGGGACTGAAGCTTTCTTT. Its translation is CASSDQGAGTEAFF. V usage is TRBV2 and J usage is TRBJ1-1; TRBD1 aligns across 8 bases. Trimming cost V 3 bases and J 5 bases; bases outside gene matches: 5. Per germline, CDR1 SNHLY and CDR2 FYNNEI. This CDR3 region has 14 residues.

The V and J genes are TRBV6-1 and TRBJ2-5; tentatively, D is TRBD2 (5 bases). With 2 bases removed from V and 4 bases from J, the gap between germline ends came to 11 bases. CDR1 and CDR2 from the germline V gene are MNHNS and SASEGT. The CDR3 totals 14 residues. The CDR3 DNA follows: TGTGCCAGCAGTGAACATGGGAGCCCAGAGACCCAGTACTTC. Its translation is CASSEHGSPETQYF.

This chain uses TRBV29-1 with TRBJ2-5; D is ambiguous. CDR1 is SQVTM, CDR2 ANQGSEA, per germline. Trimming shortened V by 3 bases and J by 2 bases, and 7 bases separated the two germline ends. The CDR3 runs to 12 residues. CDR3 sequence reads: CSVDPQQETQYF. The CDR3 DNA reads TGCAGCGTTGATCCACAGCAAGAGACCCAGTACTTC.

The chain uses TRBV28 and TRBJ1-2; TRBD1 is a possible D gene (6 bases). The V end lost 3 bases, the J end lost 4 bases, and 12 bases lay between the germline ends. The CDR3 totals 14 residues. Germline V gene lookup returns CDR1 MDHEN and CDR2 SYDVKM. The CDR3 sequence: CASSFGQGIYGYTF. In nucleotides, the CDR3 is TGTGCCAGCAGTTTTGGGCAGGGGATCTATGGCTACACCTTC.

The chain recombines TRBV5-1 with TRBJ2-2; no reliable D call. The CDR3 spans 13 residues. Trimming took off 4 bases at V and 6 bases at J, with 10 bases between the two ends. Germline CDR1 is SGHRS and CDR2 is YFSETQ. The chain's CDR3 is CASSTLIPGELFF. The CDR3 nucleotides are TGCGCCAGCAGCACCCTAATACCCGGGGAGCTGTTTTTT.

The chain links TRBV28 to TRBJ1-2; no clear D. V was shortened by 6 bases and J by 2 bases, with 16 bases between the two germline ends. This CDR3 has 15 amino acids. Germline-derived CDR1 and CDR2 are MDHEN and SYDVKM. The CDR3 loop is CASSSPSGANYGYTF. CDR3 in DNA: TGTGCCAGCAGCTCTCCGAGTGGTGCAAACTATGGCTACACCTTC.

This clone was seen a handful of times. The chain joins TRBV7-6 to TRBJ1-5, with TRBD1 as a possible D gene (6 bases). V lost 4 bases and J lost 6, with 16 bases in between. CDR3 size: 15 residues. The germline gives CDR1 SGHVS, CDR2 FNYEAQ. CDR3 nucleotide sequence: TGTGCCAGCAGCTCATCTGGGCAGGGGTTTCAGCCCCAGCATTTT. It is translated as CASSSSGQGFQPQHF.

This chain connects TRBV6-5 to TRBJ2-3, with D perhaps matching TRBD2 (5 bases). CDR3 size: 13 residues. V was clipped by 6 bases and J by 7 bases, with 14 bases between them. The germline CDR1 and CDR2 sequences are MNHEY and SVGAGI. CDR3 DNA sequence: TGTGCCAGCAGCCGACGGGATCTTAATACGCAGTATTTT. Translated, it gives CASSRRDLNTQYF.

J is TRBJ1-1 and V is TRBV7-9; D remains ambiguous. Trimming pared 2 bases from V and 4 bases from J, leaving 14 bases between. This CDR3 contains 15 residues. Germline CDR1 SEHNR, CDR2 FQNEAQ (reference sequence). This chain's CDR3 is CASSLSARAGTEAFF. The DNA for the CDR3 is TGTGCCAGCAGCTTATCGGCCCGAGCGGGCACTGAAGCTTTCTTT.

The chain employs TRBV11-3 and TRBJ2-1; TRBD1 agrees at 9 bases. Germline V gene lookup returns CDR1 SGHNT and CDR2 YENEEA. The ends lost 5 bases at V and 9 bases at J; junction bases unmatched: 5. The CDR3 has 13 residues. CDR3 in DNA: TGTGCCAGCAGCCCCGGGACAGGGTTTGAGCAGTTCTTC. As protein: CASSPGTGFEQFF.

The chain has TRBV7-8 and TRBJ1-1; D gene ambiguous. Trimming took 3 bases from V and 2 from J, leaving 10 bases between them. This CDR3 spans 14 amino acids. Germline values: CDR1 SGHVS, CDR2 FQNEAQ. CDR3 in amino acids: CASSFMAVNTEAFF. The DNA of the CDR3 is TGTGCCAGCAGCTTTATGGCAGTTAACACTGAAGCTTTCTTT.

The rearrangement joins TRBV4-1 to TRBJ1-2, with D uncertain. Trimming took 3 bases from V and 5 from J, leaving 16 bases between them. Germline values: CDR1 MGHRA, CDR2 YSYEKL. The CDR3 runs 15 residues. As DNA, the CDR3 is TGCGCCAGCAGCCAGGGAGCTGGGTTTGGGTATGGCTACACCTTC. It encodes CASSQGAGFGYGYTF.

This clone was found once. The chain has TRBV4-1 and TRBJ1-5; D may be TRBD1 (5 bases). Germline loops: CDR1 MGHRA, CDR2 YSYEKL. With 3 bases removed from V and 9 bases from J, the gap between germline ends came to 18 bases. CDR3 length equals 15 residues. CDR3 DNA sequence: TGCGCCAGCAGCCAGAGTTGGGGGGGAGTATGGCCCCAGCATTTT. It encodes CASSQSWGGVWPQHF.

The chain combines TRBV29-1 with TRBJ1-1; 7 nucleotides match TRBD1. CDR3 length: 13 amino acids. Trimming at V came to 4 bases and at J to 4 bases, leaving 6 bases not matched to a gene. From germline, CDR1 is SQVTM and CDR2 ANQGSEA. CDR3 nucleotide sequence: TGCAGCGTTGTCGGCCAGGGGGGCACTGAAGCTTTCTTT. Translating gives CSVVGQGGTEAFF.